This TCR beta chain was obtained from a study of T cells after yellow fever vaccination. As for the study in general: Staining for CD3, CD45RA, CCR7 and CD95 enabled sorting of EM, EMRA, CM and Tscm memory subsets.

Findings and limits, study-wide: At 95% to 96% for CD4 and around 91% for CD8, most primary-vaccination clones showed up again after the booster. The secondary response was weaker but peaked faster, day 5 versus 15. Clonotypes shared by both compartments, CD4 and CD8, made up a small share.

V was pared by 3 bases and J by 1 base, with 2 bases of the junction left unmatched. This CDR3 has 15 residues. CDR1 and CDR2 from the germline V gene are SGDLS and YYNGEE. TCRdb re-derived calls from the 5' RACE reads in MiXCR, one entry per CDR3 protein. The sample includes fewer than 20,000 distinct CDR3 sequences, about 4% of them seen just once. The table lists this clonotype with many counts. Sequenced material: PBMCs, either bulk or a sorted T-cell subset (CD4+, CD8+, memory, or dextramer-sorted; not recorded which), taken 15 days after the yellow fever booster vaccination. V usage is TRBV9 and J usage is TRBJ2-1, with TRBD2 matching 9 bases. The receptor was isolated from a man aged 25 to 40 who received the YFV17D yellow fever vaccine. In DNA, the CDR3 is TGTGCCAGCAGCGCGACTAGCGGTTCCTACAATGAGCAGTTCTTC. It translates to CASSATSGSYNEQFF.